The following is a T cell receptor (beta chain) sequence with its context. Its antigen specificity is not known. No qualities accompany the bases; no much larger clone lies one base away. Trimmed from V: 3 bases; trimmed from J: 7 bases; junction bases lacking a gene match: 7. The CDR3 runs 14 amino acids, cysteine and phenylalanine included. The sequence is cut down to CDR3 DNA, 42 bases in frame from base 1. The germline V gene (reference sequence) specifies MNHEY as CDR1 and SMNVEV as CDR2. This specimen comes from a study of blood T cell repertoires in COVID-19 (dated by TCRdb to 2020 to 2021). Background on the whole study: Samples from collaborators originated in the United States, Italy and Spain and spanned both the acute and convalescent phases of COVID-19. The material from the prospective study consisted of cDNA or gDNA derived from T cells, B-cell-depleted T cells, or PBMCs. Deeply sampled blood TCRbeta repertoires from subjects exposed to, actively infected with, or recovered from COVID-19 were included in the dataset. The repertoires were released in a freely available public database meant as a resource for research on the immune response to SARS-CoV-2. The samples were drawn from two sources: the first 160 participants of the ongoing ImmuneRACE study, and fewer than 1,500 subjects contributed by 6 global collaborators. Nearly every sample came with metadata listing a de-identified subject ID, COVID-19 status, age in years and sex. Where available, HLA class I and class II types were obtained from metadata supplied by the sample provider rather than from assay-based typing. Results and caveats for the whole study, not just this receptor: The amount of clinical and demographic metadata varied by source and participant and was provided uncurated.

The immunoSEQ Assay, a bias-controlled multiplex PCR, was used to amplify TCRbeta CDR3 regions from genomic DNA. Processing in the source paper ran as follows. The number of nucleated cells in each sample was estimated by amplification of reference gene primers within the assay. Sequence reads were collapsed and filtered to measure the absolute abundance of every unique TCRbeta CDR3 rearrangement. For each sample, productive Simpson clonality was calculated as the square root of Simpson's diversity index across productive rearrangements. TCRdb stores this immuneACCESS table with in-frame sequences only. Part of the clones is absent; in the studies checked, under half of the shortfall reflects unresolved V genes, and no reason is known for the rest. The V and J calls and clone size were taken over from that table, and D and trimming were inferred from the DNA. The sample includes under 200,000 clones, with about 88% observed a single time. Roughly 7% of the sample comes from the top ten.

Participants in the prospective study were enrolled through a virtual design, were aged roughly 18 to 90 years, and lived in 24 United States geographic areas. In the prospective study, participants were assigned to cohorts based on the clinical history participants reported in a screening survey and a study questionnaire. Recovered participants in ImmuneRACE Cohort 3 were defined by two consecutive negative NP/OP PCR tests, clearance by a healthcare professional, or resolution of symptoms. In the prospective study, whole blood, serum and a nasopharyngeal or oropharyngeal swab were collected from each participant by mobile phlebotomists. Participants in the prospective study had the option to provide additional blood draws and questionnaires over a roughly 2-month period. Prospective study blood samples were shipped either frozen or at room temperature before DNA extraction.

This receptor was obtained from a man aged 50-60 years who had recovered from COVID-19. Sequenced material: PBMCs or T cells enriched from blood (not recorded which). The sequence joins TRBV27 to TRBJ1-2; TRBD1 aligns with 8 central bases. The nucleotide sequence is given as TGTGCCAGCAGTTTGTGTCAGGGGGCGTGTGGCTACACCTTC. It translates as CASSLCQGACGYTF.